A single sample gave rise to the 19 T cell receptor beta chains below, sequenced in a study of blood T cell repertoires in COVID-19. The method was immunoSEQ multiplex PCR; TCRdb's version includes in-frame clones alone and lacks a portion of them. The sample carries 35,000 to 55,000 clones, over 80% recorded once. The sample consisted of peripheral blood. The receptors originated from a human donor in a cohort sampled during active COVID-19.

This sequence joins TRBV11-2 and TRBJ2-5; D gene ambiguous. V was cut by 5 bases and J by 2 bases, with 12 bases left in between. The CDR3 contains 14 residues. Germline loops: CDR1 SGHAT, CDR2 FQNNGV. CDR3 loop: CASSPNVGQETQYF. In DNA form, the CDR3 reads TGTGCCAGCAGCCCAAATGTCGGTCAAGAGACCCAGTACTTC. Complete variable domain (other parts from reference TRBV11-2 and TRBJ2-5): EAGVAQSPRYKIIEKRQSVAFWCNPISGHATLYWYQQILGQGPKLLIQFQNNGVVDDSQLPKDRFSAERLKGVDSTLKIQPAKLEDSAVYLCASSPNVGQETQYFGPGTRLLVL.

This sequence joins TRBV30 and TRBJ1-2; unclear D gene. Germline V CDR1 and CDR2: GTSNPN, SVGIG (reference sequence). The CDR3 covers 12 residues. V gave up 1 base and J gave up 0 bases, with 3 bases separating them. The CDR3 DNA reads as TGTGCCTGGAGTGATACTAACTATGGCTACACCTTC. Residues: CAWSDTNYGYTF.

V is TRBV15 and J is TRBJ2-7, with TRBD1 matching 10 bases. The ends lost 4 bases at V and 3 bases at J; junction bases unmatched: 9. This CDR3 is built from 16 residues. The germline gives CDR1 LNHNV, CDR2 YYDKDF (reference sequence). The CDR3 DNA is TGTGCCACCAGCAAAGGACGGGGACAGGGGAACTACGAGCAGTACTTC. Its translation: CATSKGRGQGNYEQYF.

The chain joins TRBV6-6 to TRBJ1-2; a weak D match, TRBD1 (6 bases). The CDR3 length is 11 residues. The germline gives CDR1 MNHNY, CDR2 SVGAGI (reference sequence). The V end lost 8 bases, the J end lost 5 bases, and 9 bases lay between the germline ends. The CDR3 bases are TGTGCCAGCCGAGGACAGTATGGCTACACCTTC. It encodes CASRGQYGYTF.

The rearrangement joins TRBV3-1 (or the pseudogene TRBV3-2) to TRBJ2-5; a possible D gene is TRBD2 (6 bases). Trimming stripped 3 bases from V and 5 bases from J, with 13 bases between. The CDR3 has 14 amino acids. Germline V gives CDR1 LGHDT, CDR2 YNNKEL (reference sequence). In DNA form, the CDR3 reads TGTGCCAGCAGCCAGGGGGGTGGTCAGGAGACCCAGTACTTC. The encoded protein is CASSQGGGQETQYF.

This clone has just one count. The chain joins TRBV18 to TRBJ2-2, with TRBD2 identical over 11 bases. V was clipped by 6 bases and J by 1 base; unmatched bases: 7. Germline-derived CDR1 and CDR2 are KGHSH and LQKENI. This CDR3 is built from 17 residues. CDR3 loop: CASSSGTSGKNTGELFF. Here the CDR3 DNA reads TGTGCCAGCTCGTCCGGGACTAGCGGAAAGAACACCGGGGAGCTGTTTTTT.

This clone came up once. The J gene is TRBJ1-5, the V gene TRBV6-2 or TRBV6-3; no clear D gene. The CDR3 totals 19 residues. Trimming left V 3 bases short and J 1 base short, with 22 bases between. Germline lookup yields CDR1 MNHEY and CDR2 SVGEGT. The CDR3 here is CASSYSPALRVWSNQPQHF. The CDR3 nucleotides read TGTGCCAGCAGTTATTCTCCAGCATTGCGGGTCTGGAGCAATCAGCCCCAGCATTTT.

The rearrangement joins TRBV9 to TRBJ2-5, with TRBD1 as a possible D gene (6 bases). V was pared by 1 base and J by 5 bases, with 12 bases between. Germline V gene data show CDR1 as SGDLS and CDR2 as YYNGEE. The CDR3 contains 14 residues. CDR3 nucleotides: TGTGCCAGCAGCGTAAATCCAGGGGTTGAGACCCAGTACTTC. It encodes CASSVNPGVETQYF.

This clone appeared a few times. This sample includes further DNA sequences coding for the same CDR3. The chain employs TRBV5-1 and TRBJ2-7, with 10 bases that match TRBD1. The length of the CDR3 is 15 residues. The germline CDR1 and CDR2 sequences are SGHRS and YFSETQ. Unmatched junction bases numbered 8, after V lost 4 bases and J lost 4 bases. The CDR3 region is CASSGGQGPSYEQYF. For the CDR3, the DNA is TGCGCCAGCAGCGGGGGACAGGGGCCTTCTTACGAGCAGTACTTC.

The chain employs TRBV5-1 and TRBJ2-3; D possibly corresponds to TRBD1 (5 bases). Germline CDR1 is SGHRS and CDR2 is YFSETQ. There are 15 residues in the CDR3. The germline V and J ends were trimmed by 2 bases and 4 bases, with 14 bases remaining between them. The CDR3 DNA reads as TGCGCCAGCAGCTTAGAACTCAGGGAAGCAGATACGCAGTATTTT. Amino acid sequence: CASSLELREADTQYF.

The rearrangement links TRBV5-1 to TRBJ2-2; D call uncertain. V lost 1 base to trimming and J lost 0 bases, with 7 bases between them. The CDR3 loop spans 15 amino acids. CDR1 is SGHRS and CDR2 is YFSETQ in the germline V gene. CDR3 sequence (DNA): TGCGCCAGCAGCTTGATCCAAACGAACACCGGGGAGCTGTTTTTT. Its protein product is CASSLIQTNTGELFF.

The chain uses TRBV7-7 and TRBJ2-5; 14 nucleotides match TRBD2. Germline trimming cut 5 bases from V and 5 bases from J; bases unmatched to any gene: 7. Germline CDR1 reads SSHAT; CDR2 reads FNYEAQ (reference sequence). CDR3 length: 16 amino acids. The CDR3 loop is CASSPRTSGRPETQYF. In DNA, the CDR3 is TGTGCCAGCAGCCCCCGGACTAGCGGGAGGCCGGAGACCCAGTACTTC.

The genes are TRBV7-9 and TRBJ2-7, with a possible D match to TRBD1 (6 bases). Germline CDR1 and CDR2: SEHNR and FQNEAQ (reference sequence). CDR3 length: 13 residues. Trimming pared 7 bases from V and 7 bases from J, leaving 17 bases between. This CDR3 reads CASIGDTSLEQYF. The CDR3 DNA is TGTGCCAGCATCGGGGACACGTCTTTGGAGCAGTACTTC.

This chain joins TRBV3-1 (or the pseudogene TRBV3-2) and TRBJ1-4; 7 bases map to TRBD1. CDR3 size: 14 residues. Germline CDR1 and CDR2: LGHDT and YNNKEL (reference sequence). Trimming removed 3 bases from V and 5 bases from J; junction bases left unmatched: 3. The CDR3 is CASSHLQGNEKLFF. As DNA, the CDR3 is TGTGCCAGCAGCCATCTACAGGGGAATGAAAAACTGTTTTTT.

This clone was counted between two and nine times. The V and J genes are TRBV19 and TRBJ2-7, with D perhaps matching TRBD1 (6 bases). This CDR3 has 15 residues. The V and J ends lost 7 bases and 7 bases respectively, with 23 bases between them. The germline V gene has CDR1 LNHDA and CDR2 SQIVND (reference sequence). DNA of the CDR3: TGTGCCAGTATCCCCCCCGGGGACACCTATCAGGAGCAGTACTTC. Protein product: CASIPPGDTYQEQYF.

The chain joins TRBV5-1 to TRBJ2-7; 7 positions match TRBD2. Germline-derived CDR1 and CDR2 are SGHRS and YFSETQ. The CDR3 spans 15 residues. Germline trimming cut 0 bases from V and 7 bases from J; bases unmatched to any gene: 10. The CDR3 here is CASSLAGEGLEEQYF. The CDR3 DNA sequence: TGCGCCAGCAGCTTGGCGGGGGAGGGCCTAGAGGAGCAGTACTTC.

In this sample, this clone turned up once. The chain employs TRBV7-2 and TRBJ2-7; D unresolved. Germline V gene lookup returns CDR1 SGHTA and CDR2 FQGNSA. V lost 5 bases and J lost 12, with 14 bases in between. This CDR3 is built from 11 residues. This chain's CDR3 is CASSPSVMRYF. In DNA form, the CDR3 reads TGTGCCAGCAGCCCGTCGGTTATGCGGTACTTC.

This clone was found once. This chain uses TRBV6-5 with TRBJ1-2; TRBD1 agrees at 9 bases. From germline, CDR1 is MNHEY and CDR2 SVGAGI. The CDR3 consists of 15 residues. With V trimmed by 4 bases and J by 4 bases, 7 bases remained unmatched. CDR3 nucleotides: TGTGCCAGCAGTTCCCCGGGACAGGGAATCTATGGCTACACCTTC. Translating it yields CASSSPGQGIYGYTF.

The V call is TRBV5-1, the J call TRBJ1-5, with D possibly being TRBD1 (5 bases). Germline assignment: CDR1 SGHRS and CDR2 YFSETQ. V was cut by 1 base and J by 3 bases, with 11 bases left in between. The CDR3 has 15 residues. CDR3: CASSLKPGYNQPQHF. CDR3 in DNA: TGCGCCAGCAGCTTGAAACCAGGGTACAATCAGCCCCAGCATTTT.